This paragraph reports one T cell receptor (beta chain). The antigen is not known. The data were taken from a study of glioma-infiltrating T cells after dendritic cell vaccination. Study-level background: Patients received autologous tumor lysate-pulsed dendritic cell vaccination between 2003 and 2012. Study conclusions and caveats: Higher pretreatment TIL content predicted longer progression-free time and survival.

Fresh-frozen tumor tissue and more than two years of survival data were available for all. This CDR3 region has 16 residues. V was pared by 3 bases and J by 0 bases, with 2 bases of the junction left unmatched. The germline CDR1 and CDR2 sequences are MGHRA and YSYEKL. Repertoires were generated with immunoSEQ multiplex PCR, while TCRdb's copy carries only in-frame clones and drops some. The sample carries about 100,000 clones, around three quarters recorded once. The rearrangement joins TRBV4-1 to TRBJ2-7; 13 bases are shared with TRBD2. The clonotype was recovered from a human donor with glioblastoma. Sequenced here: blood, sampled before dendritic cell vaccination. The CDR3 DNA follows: TGCGCCAGCAGCCATAGGACTAGCGGGAGCTCCTACGAGCAGTACTTC. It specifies CASSHRTSGSSYEQYF.